This TCR beta chain derives from a study of cytomegalovirus exposure and HLA in healthy donors. Study in general: Among about 179 million T cells, an earlier analysis found about 100 million unique TCR beta sequences.

Study outcomes and limitations: Most TCR sequences showed up rarely, but some public TCRs showed up in many donors. Earlier analysis looked at TCR beta V segments, and most were productive about 87% or about 30% of the time.

As to this clone: Its matching antigen is unknown.

CDR3 size: 13 residues. CDR1 SNHLY and CDR2 FYNNEI come from the germline V gene. Germline trimming cut 7 bases from V and 5 bases from J; bases unmatched to any gene: 1. PCR employed 60 Vbeta and 13 Jbeta primers. Here immunoSEQ multiplex PCR was the method, and the copy in TCRdb shows in-frame clones only, minus some. The sample has roughly 130,000 clones; about 85% are singletons. Sequencing input: PBMCs. The V call is TRBV2, the J call TRBJ1-5, with 11 bases identical to TRBD1. The receptor comes from a boy between 10 and 17 years old in good health and CMV-seronegative. The CDR3 DNA sequence: TGTGCCAGCACGGACAGGGGGCATCAGCCCCAGCATTTT. Translating gives CASTDRGHQPQHF.